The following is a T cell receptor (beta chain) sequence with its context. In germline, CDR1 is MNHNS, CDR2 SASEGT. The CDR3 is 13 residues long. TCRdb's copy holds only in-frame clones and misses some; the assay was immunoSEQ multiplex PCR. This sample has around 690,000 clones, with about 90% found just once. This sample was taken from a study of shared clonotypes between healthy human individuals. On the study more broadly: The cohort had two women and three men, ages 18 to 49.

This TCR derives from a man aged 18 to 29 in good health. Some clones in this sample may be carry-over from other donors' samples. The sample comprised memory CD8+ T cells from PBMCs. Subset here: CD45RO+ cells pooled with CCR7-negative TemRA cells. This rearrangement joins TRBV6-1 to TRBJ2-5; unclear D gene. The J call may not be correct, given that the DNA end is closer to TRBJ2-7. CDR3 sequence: CASSTRTSYEQYF. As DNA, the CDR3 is TGTGCCAGCAGTACTCGGACCTCCTACGAGCAGTACTTC.